Below are 7 T cell receptor beta chains sequenced from a single sample in a study of human T cells and chemical hapten exposure. Via MiXCR, TCRdb re-called the RACE reads, giving one row per CDR3 protein. Of some 350,000 distinct CDR3 sequences listed, around 6.9% are singletons. Time point given: patch test 1, 2 weeks after DPC sensitization. Treatment denoted: therapeutic diphenylcyclopropenone sensitization with weekly scalp DPC. The material was whole blood, obtained in connection with sensitization to the hapten diphenylcyclopropenone (DPC). These receptors were taken from a woman aged 18-35 years with alopecia areata. Some clones in this sample may be carry-over from other donors' samples.

A few counts support this clonotype. V and J are TRBV6-5 and TRBJ1-5, with a possible D match to TRBD1 (5 bases). CDR3 length: 16 amino acids. Trimming stripped 5 bases from V and 2 bases from J, with 16 bases between. Germline V CDR1 and CDR2: MNHEY, SVGAGI. The CDR3 region is CASSPSQGNGNQPQHF. The DNA of the CDR3 is TGTGCCAGCAGTCCTTCGCAGGGAAATGGCAATCAGCCCCAGCATTTT.

This clonotype was seen many times. The J gene is TRBJ2-1, the V gene TRBV4-3; the D is unclear. Germline assignment: CDR1 LGHNA and CDR2 YSLEER. V was trimmed by 0 bases and J by 8 bases, leaving 8 bases between them. The CDR3 sequence is 13 residues long. CDR3 nucleotide sequence: TGCGCCAGCAGCCAAGAGGGTCTCGATGAGCAGTTCTTC. Its protein is CASSQEGLDEQFF.

This clonotype was found many times. The V and J genes are TRBV29-1 and TRBJ2-3, with TRBD1 identical over 9 bases. The V gene end was trimmed by 5 bases and the J gene end by 1 base; junction bases not matched to a gene: 4. Germline V gene sequence: CDR1 SQVTM, CDR2 ANQGSEA. The CDR3 totals 14 residues. The CDR3 coding sequence is TGCAGCGTTTTACAGGGGGCTGGCACAGATACGCAGTATTTT. Residues: CSVLQGAGTDTQYF.

The J gene is TRBJ1-5, the V gene TRBV20-1; D gene unclear. V gave up 7 bases and J gave up 2 bases, with 9 bases separating them. The CDR3 has 12 residues. From germline, CDR1 is DFQATT and CDR2 SNEGSKA (reference sequence). The CDR3 DNA reads as TGCAGTGAGTGGTTTGGCAATCAGCCCCAGCATTTT. It is translated as CSEWFGNQPQHF.

This clonotype showed up just a few times. This chain uses TRBV4-1 with TRBJ2-7; TRBD1 is a possible D gene (5 bases). Germline CDR1 is MGHRA and CDR2 is YSYEKL. The CDR3 runs to 14 residues. V was trimmed by 0 bases and J by 6 bases, leaving 12 bases between them. In DNA form, the CDR3 reads TGCGCCAGCAGCCAAGATCACCAGGGTGCCGAGCAGTACTTC. Its protein is CASSQDHQGAEQYF.

The V and J genes are TRBV28 and TRBJ1-6; D is ambiguous. Between the trimmed V and J ends, which lost 1 base and 10 bases, there was a span of 11 bases. CDR3 length equals 14 residues. Germline V gives CDR1 MDHEN, CDR2 SYDVKM. The CDR3 region is CASSLLLPESPLHF. The CDR3 nucleotides are TGTGCCAGCAGTTTATTACTTCCGGAATCACCCCTCCACTTT. The complete variable domain, with remaining parts taken from reference TRBV28 and TRBJ1-6, reads DVKVTQSSRYLVKRTGEKVFLECVQDMDHENMFWYRQDPGLGLRLIYFSYDVKMKEKGDIPEGYSVSREKKERFSLILESASTNQTSMYLCASSLLLPESPLHFGNGTRLTVT.

This clonotype appeared many times. The J gene is TRBJ2-3, the V gene TRBV3-1; a possible D gene is TRBD1 (5 bases). The V gene's germline CDR1 is LGHDT and CDR2 YNNKEL (reference sequence). The CDR3 extends over 13 amino acids. V was cut by 6 bases and J by 5 bases, with 12 bases left in between. The CDR3 sequence is CASSPREGDTQYF. The CDR3 DNA reads as TGTGCCAGCAGTCCCAGGGAAGGAGATACGCAGTATTTT.